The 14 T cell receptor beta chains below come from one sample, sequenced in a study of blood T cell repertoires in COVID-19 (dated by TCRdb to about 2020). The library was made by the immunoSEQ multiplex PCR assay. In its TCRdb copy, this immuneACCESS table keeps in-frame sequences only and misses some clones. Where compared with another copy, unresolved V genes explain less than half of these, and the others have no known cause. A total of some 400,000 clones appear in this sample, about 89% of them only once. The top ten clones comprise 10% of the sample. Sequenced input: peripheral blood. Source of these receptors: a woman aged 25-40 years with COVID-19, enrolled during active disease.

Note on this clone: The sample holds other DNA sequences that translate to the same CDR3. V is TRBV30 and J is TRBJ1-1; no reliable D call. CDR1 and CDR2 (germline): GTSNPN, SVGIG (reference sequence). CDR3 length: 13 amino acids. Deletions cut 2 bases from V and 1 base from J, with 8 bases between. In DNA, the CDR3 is TGTGCCTGGAGTTTCAGTGAGAACACTGAAGCTTTCTTT. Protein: CAWSFSENTEAFF.

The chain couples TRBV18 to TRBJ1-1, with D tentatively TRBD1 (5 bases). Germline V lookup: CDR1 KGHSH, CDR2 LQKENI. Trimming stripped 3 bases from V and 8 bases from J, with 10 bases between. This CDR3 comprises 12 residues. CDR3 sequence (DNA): TGTGCCAGCTCACCGCAAGGGGTCGAAGCTTTCTTT. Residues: CASSPQGVEAFF.

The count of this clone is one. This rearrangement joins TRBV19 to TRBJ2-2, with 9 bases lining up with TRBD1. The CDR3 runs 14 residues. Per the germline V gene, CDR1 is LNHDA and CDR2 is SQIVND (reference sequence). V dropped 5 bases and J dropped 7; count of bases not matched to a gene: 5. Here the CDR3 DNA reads TGTGCCAGTAGTGGGACAGGGAACTTCGGGGAGCTGTTTTTT. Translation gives CASSGTGNFGELFF.

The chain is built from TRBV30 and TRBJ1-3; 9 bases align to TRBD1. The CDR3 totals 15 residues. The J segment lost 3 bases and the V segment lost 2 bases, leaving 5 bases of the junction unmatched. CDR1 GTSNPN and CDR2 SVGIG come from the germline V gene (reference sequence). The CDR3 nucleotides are TGTGCCTGGAGTTTCGGGACAGGGCTTGGAAACACCATATATTTT. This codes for CAWSFGTGLGNTIYF. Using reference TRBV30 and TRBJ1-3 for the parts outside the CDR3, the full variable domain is SQTIHQWPATLVQPVGSPLSLECTVEGTSNPNLYWYRQAAGRGLQLLFYSVGIGQISSEVPQNLSASRPQDRQFILSSKKLLLSDSGFYLCAWSFGTGLGNTIYFGEGSWLTVV.

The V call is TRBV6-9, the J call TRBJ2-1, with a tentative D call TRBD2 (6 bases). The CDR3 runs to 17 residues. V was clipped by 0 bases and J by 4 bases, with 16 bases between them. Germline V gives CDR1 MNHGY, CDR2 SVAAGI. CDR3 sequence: CASSYSPASVSYNEQFF. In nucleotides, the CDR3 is TGTGCCAGCAGTTATTCCCCTGCTAGCGTCTCATACAATGAGCAGTTCTTC.

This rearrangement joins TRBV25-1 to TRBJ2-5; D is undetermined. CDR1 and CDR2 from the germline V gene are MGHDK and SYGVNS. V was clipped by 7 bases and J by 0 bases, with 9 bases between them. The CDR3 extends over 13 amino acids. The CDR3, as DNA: TGTGCCAGCACCGCCGGGTACCAAGAGACCCAGTACTTC. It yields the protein CASTAGYQETQYF.

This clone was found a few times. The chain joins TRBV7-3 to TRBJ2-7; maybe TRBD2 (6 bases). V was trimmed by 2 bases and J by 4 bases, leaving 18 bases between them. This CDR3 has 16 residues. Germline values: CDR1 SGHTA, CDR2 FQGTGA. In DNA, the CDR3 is TGTGCCAGCAGCTTAGGTCCGAGCGGGTTACAGTACGAGCAGTACTTC. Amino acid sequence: CASSLGPSGLQYEQYF.

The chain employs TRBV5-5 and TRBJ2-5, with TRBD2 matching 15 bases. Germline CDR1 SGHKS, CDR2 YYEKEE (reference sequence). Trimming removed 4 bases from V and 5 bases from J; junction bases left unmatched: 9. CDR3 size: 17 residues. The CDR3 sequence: CASSRITGLAGGETQYF. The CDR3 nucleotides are TGTGCCAGCAGCAGGATAACCGGACTAGCGGGAGGGGAGACCCAGTACTTC.

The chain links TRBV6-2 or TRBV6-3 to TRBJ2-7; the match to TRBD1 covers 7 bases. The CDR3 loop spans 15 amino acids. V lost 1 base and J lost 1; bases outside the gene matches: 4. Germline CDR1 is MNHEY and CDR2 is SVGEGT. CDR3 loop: CASSYYGTASYEQYF. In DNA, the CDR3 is TGTGCCAGCAGTTACTACGGGACAGCTTCCTACGAGCAGTACTTC.

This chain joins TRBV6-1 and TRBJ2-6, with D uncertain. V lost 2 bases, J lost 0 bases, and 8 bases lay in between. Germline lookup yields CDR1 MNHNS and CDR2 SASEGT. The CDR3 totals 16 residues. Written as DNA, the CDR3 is TGTGCCAGCAGTGAATCAGTGAACTCTGGGGCCAACGTCCTGACTTTC. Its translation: CASSESVNSGANVLTF.

CDR3 sequence reads: CASSLWGEPNTEAFF. Written as DNA, the CDR3 is TGTGCCAGCAGTTTGTGGGGGGAACCGAACACTGAAGCTTTCTTT. The chain couples TRBV27 to TRBJ1-1; tentative D call: TRBD1 (5 bases). Between the trimmed V and J ends, which lost 3 bases and 1 base, there was a span of 12 bases. This CDR3 is built from 15 residues. The germline V gene encodes CDR1 MNHEY and CDR2 SMNVEV (reference sequence).

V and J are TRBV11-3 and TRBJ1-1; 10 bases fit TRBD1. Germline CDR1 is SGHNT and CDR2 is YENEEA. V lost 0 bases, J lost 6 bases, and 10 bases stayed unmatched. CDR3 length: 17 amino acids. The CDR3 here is CASSLDPPGQGVPEAFF. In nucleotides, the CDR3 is TGTGCCAGCAGCTTAGATCCCCCAGGACAGGGGGTACCTGAAGCTTTCTTT.

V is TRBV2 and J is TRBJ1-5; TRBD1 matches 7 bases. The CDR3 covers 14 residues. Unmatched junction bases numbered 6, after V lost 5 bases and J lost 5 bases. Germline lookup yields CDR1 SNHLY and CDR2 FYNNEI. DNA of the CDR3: TGTGCCAGCAGTTTCAGGGGGGCGTATCAGCCCCAGCATTTT. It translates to CASSFRGAYQPQHF.

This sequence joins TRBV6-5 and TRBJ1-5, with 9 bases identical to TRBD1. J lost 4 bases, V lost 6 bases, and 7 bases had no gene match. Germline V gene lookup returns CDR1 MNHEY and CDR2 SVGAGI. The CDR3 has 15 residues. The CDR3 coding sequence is TGTGCCAGCAGCAAGGACAGGGGAGGTAATCAGCCCCAGCATTTT. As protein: CASSKDRGGNQPQHF.